The 19 T cell receptor beta chains reported below all come from one sample, sequenced in a study of T cell repertoires in ileal Crohn's disease. Regarding time point: inflamed ileum from the surgical specimen. Clones were sequenced by immunoSEQ multiplex PCR, and TCRdb holds only the in-frame ones, with some missing. The data hold some 16,000 clones, with 80% to 95% observed a single time. The sample taken for sequencing was ileal tissue. All receptors derive from an adult with Crohn's disease.

The rearrangement links TRBV5-1 to TRBJ2-7; D possibly matches TRBD1 or TRBD2 (5 bases each). The CDR3 is 13 amino acids. Germline V lookup: CDR1 SGHRS, CDR2 YFSETQ. V lost 5 bases, J lost 8 bases, and 17 bases lay in between. CDR3 amino acids: CASRGDGIPQQYF. The CDR3 DNA reads TGCGCCAGCAGGGGGGACGGGATACCCCAGCAGTACTTC.

This clone was seen just once. The chain is built from TRBV5-1 and TRBJ2-1; 10 bases match TRBD2. Germline V CDR1 and CDR2: SGHRS, YFSETQ. The V gene end was trimmed by 0 bases and the J gene end by 10 bases; junction bases not matched to a gene: 7. The CDR3 totals 15 residues. The CDR3 region is CASSLGPSGGREQFF. The CDR3 DNA reads as TGCGCCAGCAGCTTGGGACCTAGCGGGGGACGAGAGCAGTTCTTC.

The chain is built from TRBV28 and TRBJ2-1, with 10 nucleotides matching TRBD2. CDR3 size: 15 residues. Per the germline V gene, CDR1 is MDHEN and CDR2 is SYDVKM. After removal of 4 bases from V and 3 bases from J, the junction contained 3 bases not matched to a gene. CDR3: CASSSVAGGYNEQFF. For the CDR3, the DNA is TGTGCCAGCAGTTCCGTAGCGGGGGGCTACAATGAGCAGTTCTTC.

The V and J genes are TRBV5-8 and TRBJ1-2; 10 bases are a match to TRBD1. Germline V gene data show CDR1 as SGHTS and CDR2 as YDEGEE. The CDR3 sequence is 14 residues long. The trim removed 2 bases at V and 7 bases at J, leaving 5 bases unmatched. CDR3 bases: TGTGCCAGCAGCTTAAGACAGGGGGCGATTGGCTACACCTTC. It specifies CASSLRQGAIGYTF.

The rearrangement joins TRBV4-1 to TRBJ1-2, with D perhaps TRBD1 (5 bases). The V gene's germline CDR1 is MGHRA and CDR2 YSYEKL. The V end lost 0 bases, the J end lost 3 bases, and 8 bases lay between the germline ends. CDR3 length: 14 amino acids. DNA for the CDR3: TGCGCCAGCAGCCAAGATCCAGGGCACTATGGCTACACCTTC. It encodes CASSQDPGHYGYTF.

This chain connects TRBV28 to TRBJ1-5; no clear D. Trimming cost V 4 bases and J 2 bases, with 15 bases left between them. Germline-derived CDR1 and CDR2 are MDHEN and SYDVKM. The CDR3 runs to 16 residues. The CDR3 DNA sequence: TGTGCCAGCAGTTCCCCGAGACGGTATGGCAATCAGCCCCAGCATTTT. Its translation is CASSSPRRYGNQPQHF.

CDR3 sequence: CASSESRSNTEAFF. The DNA of the CDR3 is TGCGCCAGCAGTGAGTCTCGGAGCAACACTGAAGCTTTCTTT. The V call is TRBV10-2, the J call TRBJ1-1; no reliable D call. CDR3 length: 14 amino acids. V shed 0 bases and J shed 2 bases, with 7 bases lying between them. The germline V gene encodes CDR1 WSHSY and CDR2 SAAADI.

V gene TRBV5-1 combines with J gene TRBJ2-7, with 10 bases that match TRBD2. The length of the CDR3 is 15 residues. J was trimmed by 5 bases and V by 5 bases; bases with no gene match: 10. Germline V gene lookup returns CDR1 SGHRS and CDR2 YFSETQ. The CDR3 DNA is TGCGCCAGCAGTCTCGGACTAGCGGCGGGCAACGAGCAGTACTTC. It yields the protein CASSLGLAAGNEQYF.

This chain joins TRBV29-1 and TRBJ2-3, with 11 bases aligning to TRBD1. The germline V gene encodes CDR1 SQVTM and CDR2 ANQGSEA. This CDR3 contains 14 residues. The trim removed 6 bases at V and 2 bases at J, leaving 4 bases unmatched. CDR3 residues: CSVRDRGITDTQYF. The CDR3 nucleotides read TGCAGCGTAAGGGACAGGGGGATCACAGATACGCAGTATTTT.

Only a few counts were recorded for this clone. The J gene is TRBJ1-1, the V gene TRBV9; D unclear. This CDR3 region has 15 residues. Looked up from germline, CDR1 is SGDLS and CDR2 is YYNGEE. The ends were cut back, 2 bases at V and 1 base at J, with 12 bases in the middle. CDR3: CASSVHLARNTEAFF. Here the CDR3 DNA reads TGTGCCAGCAGCGTGCATCTGGCCAGGAACACTGAAGCTTTCTTT.

This chain connects TRBV7-9 to TRBJ2-3; 8 bases are shared with TRBD2. V shed 5 bases and J 0 bases; nucleotides not matched to a gene: 7. The CDR3 covers 16 residues. CDR1 is SEHNR and CDR2 is FQNEAQ in the germline V gene (reference sequence). The CDR3 spells CASSEIKRESTDTQYF. CDR3 coding DNA: TGTGCCAGCAGCGAAATCAAGCGGGAGAGCACAGATACGCAGTATTTT.

J is TRBJ1-6 and V is TRBV13, with TRBD1 matching 10 bases. V shed 5 bases, J shed 8 bases, and the junction held 3 bases outside the gene matches. Looked up from germline, CDR1 is PRHDT and CDR2 is FYEKMQ (reference sequence). The CDR3 spans 14 residues. The CDR3: CASSRDRGYSPLHF. CDR3 nucleotide sequence: TGTGCCAGCAGCCGGGACAGGGGATATTCACCCCTCCACTTT.

In its sample, this clone was seen once. The J gene is TRBJ2-2, the V gene TRBV5-6; weak D call: TRBD2 (6 bases). Germline CDR1 SGHDT, CDR2 YYEEEE. V lost 0 bases and J lost 4, with 13 bases in between. The CDR3 sequence is 16 residues long. CDR3 region: CASSLARTSLTGELFF. In DNA form, the CDR3 reads TGTGCCAGCAGCTTGGCCCGTACTAGCCTCACCGGGGAGCTGTTTTTT.

V gene TRBV5-5 combines with J gene TRBJ2-4; 9 positions match TRBD2. This CDR3 is built from 17 residues. After removal of 1 base from V and 3 bases from J, the junction contained 8 bases not matched to a gene. Germline CDR1 SGHKS, CDR2 YYEKEE (reference sequence). In nucleotides, the CDR3 is TGTGCCAGCAGCTTGTCCGGCGGGGGGGCCGTCAAAAACATTCAGTACTTC. Protein sequence: CASSLSGGGAVKNIQYF.

The rearrangement joins TRBV5-1 to TRBJ2-5; D is undetermined. The V and J ends lost 0 bases and 5 bases respectively, with 11 bases between them. The CDR3 sequence is 14 residues long. CDR1 is SGHRS, CDR2 YFSETQ, per germline. The chain's CDR3 is CASSLGGVGETQYF. CDR3 coding DNA: TGCGCCAGCAGCTTGGGGGGTGTCGGGGAGACCCAGTACTTC.

This chain joins TRBV11-1 and TRBJ1-2, with a tentative D call TRBD1 (5 bases). From germline, CDR1 is SGHAT and CDR2 FQDESV (reference sequence). Trimming shortened V by 0 bases and J by 8 bases, and 13 bases separated the two germline ends. The CDR3 has 14 amino acids. The CDR3 reads CASSLAGASGGYTF. Here the CDR3 DNA reads TGTGCCAGCAGCTTAGCAGGGGCCTCGGGGGGCTACACCTTC.

This rearrangement joins TRBV6-5 to TRBJ2-3; a weak D match, TRBD2 (6 bases). The CDR3 spans 15 residues. Trimming shortened V by 7 bases and J by 1 base, and 15 bases separated the two germline ends. Germline CDR1 and CDR2: MNHEY and SVGAGI. This CDR3 is CASKRRDVGTDTQYF. CDR3 sequence (DNA): TGTGCCAGCAAGAGGAGGGATGTGGGCACAGATACGCAGTATTTT.

The chain employs TRBV5-6 and TRBJ2-7; 8 bases align to TRBD1. The germline V gene has CDR1 SGHDT and CDR2 YYEEEE. The CDR3 sequence is 16 residues long. The V gene end was trimmed by 4 bases and the J gene end by 0 bases; junction bases not matched to a gene: 9. This chain's CDR3 is CASSRTGGFGSYEQYF. CDR3 sequence (DNA): TGTGCCAGCAGCCGTACAGGGGGTTTCGGCTCCTACGAGCAGTACTTC.

The rearrangement links TRBV2 to TRBJ2-7; D possibly corresponds to TRBD1 (6 bases). This CDR3 comprises 15 residues. CDR1 SNHLY and CDR2 FYNNEI come from the germline V gene. The V end lost 5 bases, the J end lost 2 bases, and 16 bases lay between the germline ends. CDR3 in DNA: TGTGCCAGCAGTTTACAGGATAAGGGGGCCTACGAGCAGTACTTC. Amino acid sequence: CASSLQDKGAYEQYF.